This TCR beta chain comes out of a study of cytomegalovirus exposure and HLA in healthy donors. This clone was detected only a few times. Amplification used 60 Vbeta primers and 13 Jbeta primers. Method: immunoSEQ multiplex PCR; TCRdb's copy keeps in-frame clones and lacks some. Of 93,000 or so clones listed, around 61% were seen once; the top ten hold more than 3%. This CDR3 has 15 amino acids. Germline CDR1 and CDR2: ENHRY and SYGVKD. The trim removed 5 bases at V and 0 bases at J, leaving 1 base unmatched. The V call is TRBV10-3, the J call TRBJ2-3, with 11 positions matching TRBD2. The specimen sequenced was PBMCs. The source is a woman aged 45-65 years in good health and CMV-seronegative. The CDR3 DNA reads as TGTGCCATCAGTCCTAGCGGGGGGAGCACAGATACGCAGTATTTT. Translating gives CAISPSGGSTDTQYF.